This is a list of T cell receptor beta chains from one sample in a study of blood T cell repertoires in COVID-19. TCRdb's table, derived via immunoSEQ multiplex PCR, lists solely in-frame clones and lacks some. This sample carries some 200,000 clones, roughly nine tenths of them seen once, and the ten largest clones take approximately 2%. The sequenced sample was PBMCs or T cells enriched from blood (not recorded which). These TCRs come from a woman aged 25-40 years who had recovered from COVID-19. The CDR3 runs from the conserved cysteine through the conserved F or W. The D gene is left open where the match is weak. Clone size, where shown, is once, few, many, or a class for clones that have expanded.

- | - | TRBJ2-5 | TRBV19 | CASSSSDQETQYF | TGTGCCAGTAGTTCTAGCGATCAAGAGACCCAGTACTTC
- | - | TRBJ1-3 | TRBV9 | CASSAQGTSSGNTIYF | TGTGCCAGCAGCGCGCAGGGTACGAGCTCTGGAAACACCATATATTTT
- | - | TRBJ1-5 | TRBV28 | CASSFGGVGENQPQHF | TGTGCCAGCAGTTTCGGCGGGGTAGGGGAAAATCAGCCCCAGCATTTT
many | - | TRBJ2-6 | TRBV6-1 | CASSEEDSGANVLTF | TGTGCCAGCAGTGAGGAGGACTCTGGGGCCAACGTCCTGACTTTC
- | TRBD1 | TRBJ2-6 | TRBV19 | CASSSDRVGANVLTF | TGTGCCAGTAGTTCTGACAGGGTTGGGGCCAACGTCCTGACTTTC
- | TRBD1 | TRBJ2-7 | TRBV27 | CASSRTGTYEQYF | TGTGCCAGCAGCCGGACAGGCACCTACGAGCAGTACTTC
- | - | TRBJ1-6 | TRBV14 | CASSRGTGTPLHF | TGTGCCAGCAGCCGAGGTACCGGGACACCCCTCCACTTT
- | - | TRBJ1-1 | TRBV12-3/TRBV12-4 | CASRQGIWEAFF | TGTGCCAGCAGACAGGGTATATGGGAAGCTTTCTTT
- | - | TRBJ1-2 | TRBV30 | CAWSQGYYGYTF | TGTGCCTGGAGTCAGGGGTACTATGGCTACACCTTC
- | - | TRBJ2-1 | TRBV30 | CAWNRPTYNEQFF | TGTGCCTGGAACAGGCCAACCTACAATGAGCAGTTCTTC